The rows below give T cell receptor beta chains drawn from one sample of a study of shared clonotypes between healthy human individuals. Here immunoSEQ multiplex PCR was the method, and the copy in TCRdb shows in-frame clones only, minus some. The profile covers approximately 620,000 clones, with around 97% appearing a single time and roughly 0.05% taken by the ten largest. The sequenced material came from naive CD4+ T cells sorted from blood. These TCRs come from a woman in her thirties in good health. Both conserved end residues are part of each CDR3. Each record gives: CDR3 protein, CDR3 DNA, V gene, clone size, J gene, D gene. D genes are given only for firm matches. Not every row has a clone size; where given, it reads once, few, many or a size class.

CDR3: CASSSGAARGTDTQYF
DNA: TGTGCCAGCAGCTCCGGAGCGGCGCGGGGCACAGATACGCAGTATTTT
V: TRBV7-3
size: -
J: TRBJ2-3
D: -

CDR3: CASSYGTSGRNEQFF
DNA: TGTGCCAGCAGTTACGGGACTAGCGGGAGGAATGAGCAGTTCTTC
V: TRBV6-5
size: once
J: TRBJ2-1
D: TRBD2

CDR3: CASSIFVGTYEQYF
DNA: TGTGCCAGTAGTATCTTTGTGGGGACCTACGAGCAGTACTTC
V: TRBV19
size: -
J: TRBJ2-7
D: -

CDR3: CASSYTLSDTEAFF
DNA: TGTGCCAGCAGCTATACCCTTTCGGACACTGAAGCTTTCTTT
V: TRBV7-6
size: -
J: TRBJ1-1
D: -

CDR3: CASSYASAGVGQPQHF
DNA: TGTGCCAGCAGTTACGCGTCGGCCGGGGTTGGTCAGCCCCAGCATTTT
V: TRBV6-6
size: -
J: TRBJ1-5
D: -

CDR3: CASSLGHRGGNTIYF
DNA: TGTGCCAGCAGCTTAGGTCACAGGGGAGGAAACACCATATATTTT
V: TRBV7-9
size: once
J: TRBJ1-3
D: TRBD1

CDR3: CASSLGSGPHEQYF
DNA: TGTGCCAGCAGTTTAGGGTCTGGCCCCCACGAGCAGTACTTC
V: TRBV28
size: -
J: TRBJ2-7
D: -

CDR3: CASSRLDRDSYEQYF
DNA: TGTGCCAGCAGTCGCTTGGACAGGGATTCCTACGAGCAGTACTTC
V: TRBV28
size: -
J: TRBJ2-7
D: TRBD1

CDR3: CSARSPHEQYF
DNA: TGCAGTGCTAGGAGTCCCCACGAGCAGTACTTC
V: TRBV20-1
size: -
J: TRBJ2-7
D: -

CDR3: CAILRTGVNTGELFF
DNA: TGTGCCATATTACGGACAGGGGTGAACACCGGGGAGCTGTTTTTT
V: TRBV10-3
size: once
J: TRBJ2-2
D: TRBD1

CDR3: CASSPRGGGPEAFF
DNA: TGTGCCAGCAGCCCGAGGGGAGGTGGGCCTGAAGCTTTCTTT
V: TRBV5-6
size: -
J: TRBJ1-1
D: -

CDR3: CASSRTGVQETQYF
DNA: TGCGCCAGCAGCCGGACAGGGGTCCAAGAGACCCAGTACTTC
V: TRBV5-1
size: once
J: TRBJ2-5
D: TRBD1

CDR3: CASSQLLSYEQYF
DNA: TGTGCCAGCAGCCAGCTCCTCTCCTACGAGCAGTACTTC
V: TRBV14
size: -
J: TRBJ2-7
D: -

CDR3: CASSVLHDEQYF
DNA: TGCGCCAGCAGTGTACTGCACGACGAGCAGTACTTC
V: TRBV10-1
size: -
J: TRBJ2-7
D: -

CDR3: CASSFSSGGGYTF
DNA: TGTGCCAGCAGTTTTAGTTCGGGTGGAGGCTACACCTTC
V: TRBV28
size: -
J: TRBJ1-2
D: -

CDR3: CASSSISGGQPGYEQYF
DNA: TGCGCCAGCAGCTCAATTTCGGGAGGCCAGCCAGGATACGAGCAGTACTTC
V: TRBV5-1
size: -
J: TRBJ2-7
D: TRBD2

CDR3: CASSPNPGTRAETQYF
DNA: TGTGCCAGCTCACCAAACCCGGGCACCCGAGCGGAGACCCAGTACTTC
V: TRBV18
size: -
J: TRBJ2-5
D: -

CDR3: CASSLGDPTTNYGYTF
DNA: TGTGCCAGCAGCTTAGGAGACCCTACTACTAACTATGGCTACACCTTC
V: TRBV7-9
size: -
J: TRBJ1-2
D: -

CDR3: CASSRGSPYEQYF
DNA: TGTGCCAGCAGTCGCGGGAGCCCCTACGAGCAGTACTTC
V: TRBV28
size: -
J: TRBJ2-7
D: TRBD2

CDR3: CSVQAGNSYEQYF
DNA: TGCAGCGTTCAAGCAGGAAACTCCTACGAGCAGTACTTC
V: TRBV29-1
size: -
J: TRBJ2-7
D: -

CDR3: CASSQNRDTEAFF
DNA: TGTGCCAGCTCACAGAACAGGGACACTGAAGCTTTCTTT
V: TRBV18
size: -
J: TRBJ1-1
D: -

CDR3: CASSLVAGVAGGELFF
DNA: TGTGCCAGCAGCTTAGTAGCGGGAGTGGCGGGCGGGGAGCTGTTTTTT
V: TRBV7-6
size: -
J: TRBJ2-2
D: TRBD2

CDR3: CASTKEPAAAEQYF
DNA: TGTGCCAGCACCAAGGAACCGGCAGCCGCCGAGCAGTACTTC
V: TRBV28
size: -
J: TRBJ2-7
D: -

CDR3: CASSPLGHGADYEQYF
DNA: TGCGCCAGCAGCCCCCTAGGGCACGGAGCGGACTACGAGCAGTACTTC
V: TRBV5-1
size: -
J: TRBJ2-7
D: -

CDR3: CASTRGAGVFF
DNA: TGTGCCAGCACTCGGGGGGCAGGAGTTTTCTTT
V: TRBV27
size: -
J: TRBJ1-1
D: -

CDR3: CASSEGTSGSSYEQYF
DNA: TGCGCCAGCAGTGAGGGGACTAGCGGGAGCTCCTACGAGCAGTACTTC
V: TRBV10-1
size: -
J: TRBJ2-7
D: TRBD2

CDR3: CASSWDRGGEQYF
DNA: TGTGCCAGCAGCTGGGACAGGGGTGGCGAGCAGTACTTC
V: TRBV11-2
size: -
J: TRBJ2-7
D: TRBD1

CDR3: CASSKAHRGQLYGYTF
DNA: TGTGCCAGCAGCAAAGCGCATCGGGGGCAATTGTATGGCTACACCTTC
V: TRBV21-1
size: -
J: TRBJ1-2
D: -